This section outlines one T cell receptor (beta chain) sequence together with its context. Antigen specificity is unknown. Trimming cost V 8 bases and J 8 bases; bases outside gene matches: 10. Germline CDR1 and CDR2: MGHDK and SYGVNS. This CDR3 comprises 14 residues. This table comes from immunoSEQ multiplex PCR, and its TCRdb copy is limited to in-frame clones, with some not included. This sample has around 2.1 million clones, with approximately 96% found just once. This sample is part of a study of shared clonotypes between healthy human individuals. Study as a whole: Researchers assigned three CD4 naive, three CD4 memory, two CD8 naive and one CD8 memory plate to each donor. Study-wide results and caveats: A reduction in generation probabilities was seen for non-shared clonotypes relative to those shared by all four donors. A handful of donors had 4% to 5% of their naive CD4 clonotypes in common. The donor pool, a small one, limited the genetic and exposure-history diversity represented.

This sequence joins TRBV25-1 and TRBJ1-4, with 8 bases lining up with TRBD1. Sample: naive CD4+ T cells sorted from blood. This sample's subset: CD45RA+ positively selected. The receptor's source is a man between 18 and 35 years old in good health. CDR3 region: CASQPTGVLEKLFF. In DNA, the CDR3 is TGTGCCAGCCAACCGACAGGGGTCCTGGAAAAACTGTTTTTT.